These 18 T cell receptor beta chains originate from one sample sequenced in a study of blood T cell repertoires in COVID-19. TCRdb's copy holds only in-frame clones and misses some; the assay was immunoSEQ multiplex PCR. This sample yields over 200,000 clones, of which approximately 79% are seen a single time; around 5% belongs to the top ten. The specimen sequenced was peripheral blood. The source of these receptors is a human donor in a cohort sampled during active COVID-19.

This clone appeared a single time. For the CDR3, the DNA is TGCAGCGTTGGTTCTAGCGGGTTGGGGACCCAGTACTTC. Residues: CSVGSSGLGTQYF. This chain links TRBV29-1 with TRBJ2-5, with TRBD2 identical over 8 bases. The germline V gene has CDR1 SQVTM and CDR2 ANQGSEA. This CDR3 has 13 residues. J gave up 7 bases and V 4 bases, and 8 bases lay outside the gene matches. Combining the CDR3 with reference TRBV29-1 and TRBJ2-5 gives the whole variable domain SAVISQKPSRDICQRGTSLTIQCQVDSQVTMMFWYRQQPGQSLTLIATANQGSEATYESGFVIDKFPISRPNLTFSTLTVSNMSPEDSSIYLCSVGSSGLGTQYFGPGTRLLVL.

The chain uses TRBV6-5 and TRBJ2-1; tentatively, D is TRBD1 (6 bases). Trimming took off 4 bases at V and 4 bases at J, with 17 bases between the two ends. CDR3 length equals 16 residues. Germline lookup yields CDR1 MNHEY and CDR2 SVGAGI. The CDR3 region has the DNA TGTGCCAGCAGTTTACAGGGTGGGAACCGTTACAATGAGCAGTTCTTC. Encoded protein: CASSLQGGNRYNEQFF.

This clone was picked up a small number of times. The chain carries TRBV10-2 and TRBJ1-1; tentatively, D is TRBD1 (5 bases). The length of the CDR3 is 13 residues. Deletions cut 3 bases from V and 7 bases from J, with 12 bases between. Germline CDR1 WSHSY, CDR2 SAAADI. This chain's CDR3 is CASSDGQSFEAFF. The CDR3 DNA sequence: TGCGCCAGCAGTGACGGACAAAGTTTTGAAGCTTTCTTT.

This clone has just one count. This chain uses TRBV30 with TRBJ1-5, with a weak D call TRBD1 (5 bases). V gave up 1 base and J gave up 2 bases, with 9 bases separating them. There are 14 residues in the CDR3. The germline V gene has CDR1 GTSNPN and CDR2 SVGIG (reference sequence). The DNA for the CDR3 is TGTGCCTGGAGTGGTCAGGGCGGCAATCAGCCCCAGCATTTT. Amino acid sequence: CAWSGQGGNQPQHF.

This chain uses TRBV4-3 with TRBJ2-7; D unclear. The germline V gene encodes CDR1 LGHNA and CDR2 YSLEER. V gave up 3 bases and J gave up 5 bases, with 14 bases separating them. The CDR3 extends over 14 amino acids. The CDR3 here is CASSQTRPVDEQYF. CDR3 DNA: TGCGCCAGCAGCCAGACACGCCCAGTGGACGAGCAGTACTTC.

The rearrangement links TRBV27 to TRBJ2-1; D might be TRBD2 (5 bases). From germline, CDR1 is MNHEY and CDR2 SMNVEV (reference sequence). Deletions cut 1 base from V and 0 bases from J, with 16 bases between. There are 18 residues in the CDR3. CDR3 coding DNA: TGTGCCAGCAGTTTATTAAGGAGCGGCCCGAGCTCCTACAATGAGCAGTTCTTC. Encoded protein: CASSLLRSGPSSYNEQFF.

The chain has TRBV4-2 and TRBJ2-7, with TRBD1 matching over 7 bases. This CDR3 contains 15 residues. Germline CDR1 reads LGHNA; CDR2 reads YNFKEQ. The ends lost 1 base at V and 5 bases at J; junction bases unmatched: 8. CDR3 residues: CASSQGTGAVDEQYF. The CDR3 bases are TGTGCCAGCAGCCAAGGAACAGGGGCGGTTGACGAGCAGTACTTC.

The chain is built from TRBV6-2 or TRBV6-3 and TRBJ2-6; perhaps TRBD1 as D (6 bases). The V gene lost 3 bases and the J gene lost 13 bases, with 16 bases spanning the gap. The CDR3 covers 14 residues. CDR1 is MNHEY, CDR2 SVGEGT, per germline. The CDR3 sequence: CASSYTGPDGVLTF. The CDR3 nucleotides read TGTGCCAGCAGTTATACAGGGCCTGACGGTGTCCTGACTTTC.

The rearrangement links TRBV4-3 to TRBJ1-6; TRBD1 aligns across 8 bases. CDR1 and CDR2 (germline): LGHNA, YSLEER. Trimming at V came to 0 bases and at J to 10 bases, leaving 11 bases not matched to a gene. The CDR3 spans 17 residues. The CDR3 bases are TGCGCCAGCAGCCAAGAGCTAGGCAGGGGGCCGGGGTCACCCCTCCACTTT. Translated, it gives CASSQELGRGPGSPLHF.

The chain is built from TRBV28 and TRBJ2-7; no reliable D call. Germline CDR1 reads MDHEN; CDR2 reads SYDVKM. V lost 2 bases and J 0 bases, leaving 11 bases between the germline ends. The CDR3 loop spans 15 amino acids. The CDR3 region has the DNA TGTGCCAGCAGTTTACGGAGCAAGAGCTCCTACGAGCAGTACTTC. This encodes CASSLRSKSSYEQYF.

The chain's CDR3 is CASSSLAGGTYEQYF. The CDR3 DNA follows: TGTGCCAGCAGTTCACTAGCGGGAGGGACCTACGAGCAGTACTTC. J is TRBJ2-7 and V is TRBV28, with 13 bases that match TRBD2. The ends lost 4 bases at V and 2 bases at J; junction bases unmatched: 2. The CDR3 consists of 15 residues. The V gene's germline CDR1 is MDHEN and CDR2 SYDVKM.

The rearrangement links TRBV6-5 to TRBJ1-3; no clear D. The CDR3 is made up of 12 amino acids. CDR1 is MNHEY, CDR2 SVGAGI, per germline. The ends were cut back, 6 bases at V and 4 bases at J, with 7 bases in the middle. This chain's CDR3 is CASRHQGNTIYF. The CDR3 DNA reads TGTGCCAGCAGGCACCAGGGAAACACCATATATTTT.

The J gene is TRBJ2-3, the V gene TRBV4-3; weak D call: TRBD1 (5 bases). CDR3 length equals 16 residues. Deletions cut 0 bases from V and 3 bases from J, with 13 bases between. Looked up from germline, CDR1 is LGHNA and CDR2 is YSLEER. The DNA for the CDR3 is TGCGCCAGCAGCCAAGAAACAGGTTTGCGTACAGATACGCAGTATTTT. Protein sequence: CASSQETGLRTDTQYF.

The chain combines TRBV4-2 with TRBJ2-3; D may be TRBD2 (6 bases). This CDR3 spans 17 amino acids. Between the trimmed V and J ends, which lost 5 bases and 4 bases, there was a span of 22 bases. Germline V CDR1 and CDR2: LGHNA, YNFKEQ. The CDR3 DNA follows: TGTGCCAGCAGCACGCTAGCGATAGCAGGTATCGCAGATACGCAGTATTTT. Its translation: CASSTLAIAGIADTQYF.

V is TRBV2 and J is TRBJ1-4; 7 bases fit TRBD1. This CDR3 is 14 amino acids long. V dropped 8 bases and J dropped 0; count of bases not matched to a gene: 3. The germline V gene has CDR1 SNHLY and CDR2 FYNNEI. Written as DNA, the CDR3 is TGTGCCAGCCGGGGACAGTCAACTAATGAAAAACTGTTTTTT. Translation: CASRGQSTNEKLFF.

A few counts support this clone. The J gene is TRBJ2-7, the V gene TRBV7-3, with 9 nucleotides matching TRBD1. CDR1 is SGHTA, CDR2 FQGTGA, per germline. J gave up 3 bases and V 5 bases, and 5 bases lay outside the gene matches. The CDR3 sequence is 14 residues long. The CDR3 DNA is TGTGCCAGCAGCCCGGGGACAGGGCGCTACGAGCAGTACTTC. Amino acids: CASSPGTGRYEQYF.

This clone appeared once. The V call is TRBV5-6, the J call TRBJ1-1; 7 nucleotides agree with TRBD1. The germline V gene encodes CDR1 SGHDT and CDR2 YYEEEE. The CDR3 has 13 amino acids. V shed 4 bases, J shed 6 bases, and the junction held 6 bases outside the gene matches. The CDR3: CASSLDRVSEAFF. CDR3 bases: TGTGCCAGCAGCCTCGACAGGGTATCTGAAGCTTTCTTT.

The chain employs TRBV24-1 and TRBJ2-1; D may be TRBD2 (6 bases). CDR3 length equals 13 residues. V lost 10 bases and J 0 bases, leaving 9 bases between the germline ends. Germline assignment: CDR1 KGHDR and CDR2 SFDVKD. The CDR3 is CATAGPSYNEQFF. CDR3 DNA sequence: TGTGCCACGGCGGGGCCCTCCTACAATGAGCAGTTCTTC.